This T cell receptor beta chain came from a study of CD8+CD57+ T cells in acquired aplastic anemia. For the study at large: Sorted CD4+ and CD8+ cells gave a mean 3.2 ug DNA, range 0.2 to 27.4 ug.

Profiling that covered TCR beta VDJ and CDR3 relied on genomic DNA as its template. TCRdb re-called the reads with MiXCR, one entry per CDR3 protein. The data hold some 190,000 distinct CDR3 sequences, with about 53% observed a single time. This CDR3 contains 15 residues. CDR1 and CDR2 from the germline V gene are SGHTA and FQGTGA. As for this clonotype: One junction end does not reproduce the germline sequence, and a read error may be involved.

The TCR originated in a human donor in good health, serving as a control. Sequenced: sorted CD4+, CD8+, or CD8+CD57+ T cells (not recorded which) from PBMCs. The chain combines TRBV7-3 with TRBJ2-3, with D uncertain. CDR3 sequence (DNA): TGCGCCAGCAGCTTTGGGCAGGCTAACACAGATACGCAGTATTTT. Its protein is CASSFGQANTDTQYF.